This TCR beta chain comes out of a study of blood T cell repertoires in COVID-19. Sequenced by immunoSEQ multiplex PCR; TCRdb stores in-frame clones only, minus some. The sample has 300,000 to 350,000 clones, around nine tenths seen once. V was shortened by 11 bases and J by 1 base, with 20 bases between the two germline ends. CDR1 is ENHRY and CDR2 is SYGVKD in the germline V gene. This CDR3 spans 15 amino acids. The rearrangement uses TRBV10-3 and TRBJ2-5; a weak D match, TRBD2 (6 bases). Material: PBMCs or T cells enriched from blood (not recorded which). This clonotype was sampled from a woman aged 25 to 39 who had been exposed to COVID-19. The CDR3 coding sequence is TGTGCCGTATCCAACGACGGCGGGGTCCAAGAGACCCAGTACTTC. Translation gives CAVSNDGGVQETQYF.